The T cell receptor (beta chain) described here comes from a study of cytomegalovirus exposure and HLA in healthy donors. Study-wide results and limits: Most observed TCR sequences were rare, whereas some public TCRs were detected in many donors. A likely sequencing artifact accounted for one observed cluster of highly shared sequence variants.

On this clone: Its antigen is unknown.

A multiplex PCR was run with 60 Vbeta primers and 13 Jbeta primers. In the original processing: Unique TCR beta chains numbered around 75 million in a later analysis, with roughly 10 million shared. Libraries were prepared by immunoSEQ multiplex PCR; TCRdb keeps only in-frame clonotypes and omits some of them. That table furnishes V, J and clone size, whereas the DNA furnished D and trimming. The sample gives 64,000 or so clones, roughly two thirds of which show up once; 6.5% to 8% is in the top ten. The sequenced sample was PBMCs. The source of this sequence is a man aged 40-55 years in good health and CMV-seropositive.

The CDR3 sequence is CASSRQPPTYNSPLHF. For the CDR3, the DNA is TGTGCCAGCAGTAGACAGCCACCTACCTATAATTCACCCCTCCACTTT. The chain couples TRBV2 to TRBJ1-6, with D perhaps matching TRBD1 (5 bases). Trimming pared 5 bases from V and 2 bases from J, leaving 13 bases between. The germline CDR1 and CDR2 sequences are SNHLY and FYNNEI. This CDR3 is 16 amino acids long. The complete variable domain, with remaining parts taken from reference TRBV2 and TRBJ1-6, reads EPEVTQTPSHQVTQMGQEVILRCVPISNHLYFYWYRQILGQKVEFLVSFYNNEISEKSEIFDDQFSVERPDGSNFTLKIRSTKLEDSAMYFCASSRQPPTYNSPLHFGNGTRLTVT.